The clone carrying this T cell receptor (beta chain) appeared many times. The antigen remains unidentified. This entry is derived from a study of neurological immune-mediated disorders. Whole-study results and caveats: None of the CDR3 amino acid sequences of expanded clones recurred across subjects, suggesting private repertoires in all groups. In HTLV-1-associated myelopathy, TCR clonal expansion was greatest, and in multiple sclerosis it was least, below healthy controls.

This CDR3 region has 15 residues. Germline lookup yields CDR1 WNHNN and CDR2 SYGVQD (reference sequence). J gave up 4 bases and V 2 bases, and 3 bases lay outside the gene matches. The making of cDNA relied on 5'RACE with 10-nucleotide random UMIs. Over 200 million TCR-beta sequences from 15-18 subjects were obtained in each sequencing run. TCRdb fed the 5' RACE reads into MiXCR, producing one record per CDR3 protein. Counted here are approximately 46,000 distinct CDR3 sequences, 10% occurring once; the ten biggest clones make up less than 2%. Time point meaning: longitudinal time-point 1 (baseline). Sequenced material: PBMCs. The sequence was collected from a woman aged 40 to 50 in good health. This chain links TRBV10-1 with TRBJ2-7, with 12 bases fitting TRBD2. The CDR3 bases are TGCGCCAGCAGTGAGGGACTAGCGGGGCATTACGAGCAGTACTTC. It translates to CASSEGLAGHYEQYF.